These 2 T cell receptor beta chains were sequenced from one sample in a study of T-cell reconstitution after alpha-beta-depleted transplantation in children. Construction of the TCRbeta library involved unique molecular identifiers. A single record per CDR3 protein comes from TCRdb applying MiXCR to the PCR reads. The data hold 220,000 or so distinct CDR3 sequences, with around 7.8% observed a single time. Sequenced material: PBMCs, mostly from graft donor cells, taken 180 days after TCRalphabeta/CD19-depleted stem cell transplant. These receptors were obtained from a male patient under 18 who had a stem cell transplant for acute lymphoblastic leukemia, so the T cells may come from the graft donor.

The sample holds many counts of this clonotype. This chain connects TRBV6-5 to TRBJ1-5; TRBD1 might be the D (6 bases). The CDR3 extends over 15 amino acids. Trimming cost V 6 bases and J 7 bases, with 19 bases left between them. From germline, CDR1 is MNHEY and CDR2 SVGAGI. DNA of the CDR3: TGTGCCAGCAGCCATTTAGGGGGACTCATACAGCCCCAGCATTTT. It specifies CASSHLGGLIQPQHF.

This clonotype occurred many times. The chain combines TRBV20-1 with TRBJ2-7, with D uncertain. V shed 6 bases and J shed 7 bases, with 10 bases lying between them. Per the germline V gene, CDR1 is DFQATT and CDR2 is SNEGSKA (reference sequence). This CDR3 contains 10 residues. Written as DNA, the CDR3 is TGCAGTGCGCTTAAGATAGAGCAGTACTTC. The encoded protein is CSALKIEQYF.